The entry below describes one TCR beta chain. This table comes from immunoSEQ multiplex PCR, and its TCRdb copy is limited to in-frame clones, with some not included. Among about 140,000 clones listed, approximately 90% were seen once. This entry comes from a study of blood T cell repertoires in COVID-19. Study overall: From T cells, B-cell-depleted T cells, or PBMCs came the material, which was cDNA or gDNA.

The ends lost 3 bases at V and 6 bases at J; junction bases unmatched: 2. Germline CDR1 and CDR2: MNHEY and SMNVEV (reference sequence). The CDR3 is 13 amino acids. The genes are TRBV27 and TRBJ1-2; 9 nucleotides agree with TRBD1. This clonotype was sampled from a woman older than 75 with acute or convalescent COVID-19. Specimen: peripheral blood. The CDR3 here is CASSFRTGDGYTF. The CDR3, as DNA: TGTGCCAGCAGTTTTCGGACAGGGGATGGCTACACCTTC.